These T cell receptor beta chains were read from a single sample in a study of shared clonotypes between healthy human individuals. Generated by immunoSEQ multiplex PCR, the TCRdb table keeps only in-frame clones and is missing some. The repertoire holds 2,100,000 or so clones, with approximately 95% as singletons. The sample taken for sequencing was naive CD4+ T cells sorted from blood. Source of these receptors: a man between 18 and 35 years old in good health. CDR3s include the opening cysteine and the closing phenylalanine or tryptophan. The D gene is left open where the match is weak. Clone size appears in some rows only: once, few, many, or a class for an expanded clone.

clone_size	d_call	v_call	j_call	cdr3_aa	cdr3_nt
-	TRBD1	TRBV27	TRBJ2-1	CVPDRESNEQFF	TGTGTCCCGGACAGGGAGAGCAATGAGCAGTTCTTC
-	-	TRBV7-6	TRBJ2-3	CASSLWAVVTDTQYF	TGTGCCAGCAGCTTATGGGCAGTCGTGACAGATACGCAGTATTTT
few	-	TRBV2	TRBJ1-2	CASSEGTNLRGYTF	TGTGCCAGCAGTGAGGGGACAAACCTTCGGGGCTACACCTTC
-	-	TRBV5-1	TRBJ1-3	CASSLGPGNTIYF	TGCGCCAGCAGCTTGGGTCCTGGAAACACCATATATTTT
-	-	TRBV5-8	TRBJ1-2	CASSFGGLYGYTF	TGTGCCAGCAGCTTTGGGGGGCTCTATGGCTACACCTTC
once	-	TRBV10-2	TRBJ1-5	CASSSAGNQPQHF	TGCGCCAGCAGTAGCGCAGGCAATCAGCCCCAGCATTTT
-	TRBD2	TRBV7-2	TRBJ2-5	CASSLVAGVAETQYF	TGTGCCAGCAGCTTAGTAGCGGGAGTAGCAGAGACCCAGTACTTC
-	-	TRBV10-3	TRBJ1-1	CAISLIGNTEAFF	TGTGCCATCAGTCTTATAGGGAACACTGAAGCTTTCTTT
-	-	TRBV10-3	TRBJ1-1	CAISGQQGRTNTEAFF	TGTGCCATCAGTGGACAACAGGGACGTACGAACACTGAAGCTTTCTTT
-	-	TRBV7-9	TRBJ1-4	CASSLMNEKLFF	TGTGCCAGCAGCTTAATGAATGAAAAACTGTTTTTT
-	-	TRBV11-2	TRBJ1-6	CASSRDGSYNSPLHF	TGTGCCAGCAGCCGGGACGGGTCGTATAATTCACCCCTCCACTTT
few	-	TRBV6-1	TRBJ1-2	CASSDAGRYGYTF	TGTGCCAGCAGTGACGCAGGTCGCTATGGCTACACCTTC
-	-	TRBV19	TRBJ1-3	CASSIREGGSSGNTIYF	TGTGCCAGTAGTATACGGGAGGGAGGAAGCTCTGGAAACACCATATATTTT
-	-	TRBV7-6	TRBJ1-6	CASSLVENSPLHF	TGTGCCAGCAGCTTAGTGGAGAATTCACCCCTCCACTTT
-	-	TRBV28	TRBJ2-7	CASSRGGTTYEQYF	TGTGCCAGCAGTAGGGGGGGCACCACCTACGAGCAGTACTTC
-	TRBD2	TRBV7-9	TRBJ2-1	CAGSRGGTYNEQFF	TGTGCCGGATCCCGGGGGGGGACCTACAATGAGCAGTTCTTC
-	TRBD1	TRBV10-3	TRBJ2-7	CAISGRGQGLYEQYF	TGTGCCATCAGTGGTCGGGGACAGGGACTATACGAGCAGTACTTC
-	TRBD2	TRBV7-2	TRBJ2-1	CASSPRGGSSYNEQFF	TGTGCCAGCAGCCCCCGCGGCGGGAGCTCCTACAATGAGCAGTTCTTC
-	TRBD1	TRBV9	TRBJ2-5	CASSVSSGTGETQYF	TGTGCCAGCAGCGTATCTTCAGGGACAGGAGAGACCCAGTACTTC
-	TRBD1	TRBV6-6	TRBJ2-7	CASSLGGQALDRQYF	TGTGCCAGCAGTTTGGGGGGACAGGCCTTAGACCGGCAGTACTTC
-	TRBD1	TRBV30	TRBJ1-1	CAWGQGINTEAFF	TGTGCCTGGGGACAGGGGATAAACACTGAAGCTTTCTTT
-	-	TRBV6-5	TRBJ2-7	CASTKLDEQYF	TGTGCCAGCACTAAGCTAGACGAGCAGTACTTC
-	-	TRBV10-3	TRBJ1-1	CAISEDYMNTEAFF	TGTGCCATCAGTGAGGATTACATGAACACTGAAGCTTTCTTT
-	-	TRBV6-1	TRBJ2-3	CASSEVKGSTDTQYF	TGTGCCAGCAGTGAAGTGAAAGGGAGCACAGATACGCAGTATTTT